This passage covers 6 T cell receptor beta chains from one sample sequenced in a study of cytomegalovirus exposure and HLA in healthy donors. Primers: 60 Vbeta forward and 13 Jbeta reverse. Using immunoSEQ multiplex PCR, the repertoire was profiled, and TCRdb retains in-frame clones only, with some absent. The sample has under 100,000 clones; about two thirds are singletons. The material sequenced was PBMCs. The receptor source for this set is a woman aged 50 to 65 in good health and CMV-seropositive.

V is TRBV28 and J is TRBJ1-1, with a possible D match to TRBD1 (5 bases). V gave up 2 bases and J gave up 3 bases, with 7 bases separating them. The CDR3 spans 13 residues. The germline V gene encodes CDR1 MDHEN and CDR2 SYDVKM. In DNA, the CDR3 is TGTGCCAGCAGTTTAGGGGCCTACACTGAAGCTTTCTTT. This encodes CASSLGAYTEAFF.

This clone was observed once. This rearrangement joins TRBV6-5 to TRBJ2-2, with a possible D match to TRBD2 (6 bases). CDR1 and CDR2 from the germline V gene are MNHEY and SVGAGI. CDR3 length equals 14 residues. V was clipped by 6 bases and J by 4 bases, with 12 bases between them. The CDR3 nucleotides are TGTGCCAGCAGGGTACTAGCTGGCACCGGGGAGCTGTTTTTT. It encodes CASRVLAGTGELFF.

The chain links TRBV7-7 to TRBJ2-5; D gene unclear. Germline CDR1 reads SSHAT; CDR2 reads FNYEAQ (reference sequence). This CDR3 has 14 amino acids. V lost 1 base and J 4 bases, leaving 10 bases between the germline ends. The CDR3 nucleotides are TGTGCCAGCAGCTTAGGAATCGACTCAGAGACCCAGTACTTC. Its translation is CASSLGIDSETQYF.

V usage is TRBV27 and J usage is TRBJ2-3; 7 bases map to TRBD1. This CDR3 spans 16 amino acids. Germline CDR1 reads MNHEY; CDR2 reads SMNVEV (reference sequence). Losses at the gene ends were 5 bases for V and 8 bases for J; bases not matched to a gene: 16. Here the CDR3 reads CASSPPGQYLQATQYF. In DNA form, the CDR3 reads TGTGCCAGCAGTCCCCCGGGACAGTACCTGCAGGCTACGCAGTATTTT.

V usage is TRBV18 and J usage is TRBJ1-5; tentative D call: TRBD1 (5 bases). The V end lost 2 bases, the J end lost 0 bases, and 14 bases lay between the germline ends. Germline-derived CDR1 and CDR2 are KGHSH and LQKENI. The CDR3 has 17 amino acids. CDR3 nucleotides: TGTGCCAGCTCACCAGAGTTCGGAGGGGCTAGCAATCAGCCCCAGCATTTT. It encodes CASSPEFGGASNQPQHF.

The rearrangement links TRBV4-3 to TRBJ2-3; 9 nucleotides match TRBD2. Trimming removed 2 bases from V and 3 bases from J; junction bases left unmatched: 3. In germline, CDR1 is LGHNA, CDR2 YSLEER. This CDR3 contains 15 residues. The CDR3 DNA sequence: TGCGCCAGCAGCCAACTGGCGGGAGGGACAGATACGCAGTATTTT. This translates into CASSQLAGGTDTQYF.